The 24 T cell receptor beta chains listed next were all sequenced from one sample in a study of control samples from healthy donors and cancer patients. TCRdb keeps only in-frame clones here, not all; method: immunoSEQ multiplex PCR. The table includes some 120,000 clones, roughly nine tenths detected once. Sequenced material: blood. These receptors all stem from a man in his fifties in good health.

The V and J genes are TRBV7-2 and TRBJ2-7; tentatively, D is TRBD1 (6 bases). The V end lost 5 bases, the J end lost 5 bases, and 16 bases lay between the germline ends. There are 14 residues in the CDR3. Germline CDR1 SGHTA, CDR2 FQGNSA. The CDR3 region has the DNA TGTGCCAGCAGCCCACTTACAGGGTTGCACGAGCAGTACTTC. It translates to CASSPLTGLHEQYF.

V is TRBV6-6 and J is TRBJ2-7; D gene ambiguous. The germline gives CDR1 MNHNY, CDR2 SVGAGI (reference sequence). The germline V and J ends were trimmed by 2 bases and 3 bases, with 14 bases remaining between them. CDR3 length equals 15 residues. This CDR3 is CASSYLVGSIYEQYF. In DNA form, the CDR3 reads TGTGCCAGCAGTTACCTGGTCGGTTCGATCTACGAGCAGTACTTC.

The chain has TRBV6-2 or TRBV6-3 and TRBJ1-1, with TRBD1 identical over 7 bases. Germline V lookup: CDR1 MNHEY, CDR2 SVGEGT. V was clipped by 5 bases and J by 1 base; unmatched bases: 7. The CDR3 is made up of 15 amino acids. The CDR3 nucleotides read TGTGCCAGCAGTCGTGCGACAGGGTCGAACACTGAAGCTTTCTTT. Encoded protein: CASSRATGSNTEAFF.

The rearrangement joins TRBV5-5 to TRBJ2-7; perhaps D is TRBD1 or TRBD2 (5 bases each). Trimming stripped 2 bases from V and 2 bases from J, with 11 bases between. CDR3 length: 14 amino acids. CDR1 and CDR2 from the germline V gene are SGHKS and YYEKEE (reference sequence). In nucleotides, the CDR3 is TGTGCCAGCAGCTTTAACGGGGCTACCTACGAGCAGTACTTC. Translated: CASSFNGATYEQYF.

Notes on this clone: Other DNA sequences in this sample translate to the same CDR3. V usage is TRBV24-1 and J usage is TRBJ1-1; D is undetermined. This CDR3 has 14 amino acids. The germline CDR1 and CDR2 sequences are KGHDR and SFDVKD. V lost 4 bases and J 1 base, leaving 9 bases between the germline ends. As DNA, the CDR3 is TGTGCCACCAGTGACTCCGGGCAGAACACTGAAGCTTTCTTT. It encodes CATSDSGQNTEAFF.

This chain links TRBV18 with TRBJ2-5, with TRBD1 identical over 7 bases. The CDR3 runs to 14 residues. The germline CDR1 and CDR2 sequences are KGHSH and LQKENI. V shed 4 bases and J 5 bases; nucleotides not matched to a gene: 7. CDR3 in DNA: TGTGCCAGCTCACAGGGGGCCACAGCCGAGACCCAGTACTTC. This sequence encodes CASSQGATAETQYF.

The chain carries TRBV27 and TRBJ1-2, with D hard to call. CDR1 is MNHEY, CDR2 SMNVEV, per germline (reference sequence). The CDR3 loop spans 13 amino acids. Trimming cost V 5 bases and J 7 bases, with 14 bases left between them. CDR3 in amino acids: CASSIKGISGYTF. In DNA form, the CDR3 reads TGTGCCAGCAGTATTAAAGGGATTTCTGGCTACACCTTC.

This sequence joins TRBV30 and TRBJ2-2; no definite D call. The CDR3 extends over 14 amino acids. In germline, CDR1 is GTSNPN, CDR2 SVGIG (reference sequence). V lost 4 bases and J 2 bases, leaving 11 bases between the germline ends. As DNA, the CDR3 is TGTGCCTGGAAAAGGAAACAAAACACCGGGGAGCTGTTTTTT. Translation: CAWKRKQNTGELFF.

The V and J genes are TRBV30 and TRBJ1-6; no reliable D call. V lost 2 bases, J lost 9 bases, and 17 bases lay in between. Germline lookup yields CDR1 GTSNPN and CDR2 SVGIG (reference sequence). The CDR3 totals 15 residues. CDR3 amino acids: CAWSPQVGGGSPLHF. CDR3 bases: TGTGCCTGGAGTCCCCAGGTGGGCGGTGGTTCACCCCTCCACTTT.

V gene TRBV27 combines with J gene TRBJ1-5; D not certain. Trimming shortened V by 5 bases and J by 3 bases, and 5 bases separated the two germline ends. CDR1 is MNHEY, CDR2 SMNVEV, per germline (reference sequence). The CDR3 runs to 12 residues. This CDR3 is CASSPLNQPQHF. The CDR3, as DNA: TGTGCCAGCAGTCCTCTCAATCAGCCCCAGCATTTT.

The CDR3: CASSMGRTQNTEAFF. CDR3 in DNA: TGTGCCAGTAGTATGGGCAGGACCCAGAACACTGAAGCTTTCTTT. J is TRBJ1-1 and V is TRBV19, with D hard to call. CDR1 LNHDA and CDR2 SQIVND come from the germline V gene (reference sequence). The V end was cut by 3 bases, the J end by 1 base, with 12 bases between. The CDR3 contains 15 residues.

This sequence joins TRBV7-2 and TRBJ2-7; D possibly corresponds to TRBD2 (5 bases). Trimming left V 1 base short and J 5 bases short, with 18 bases between. CDR3 size: 16 residues. Germline values: CDR1 SGHTA, CDR2 FQGNSA. The CDR3 protein is CASSLGPSAVGNEQYF. CDR3 bases: TGTGCCAGCAGCTTAGGGCCCTCAGCGGTTGGGAACGAGCAGTACTTC.

Concerning this clone: This specimen includes other DNA sequences encoding the same CDR3. The V call is TRBV7-9, the J call TRBJ2-4; D might be TRBD1 (8 bases). Germline V lookup: CDR1 SEHNR, CDR2 FQNEAQ (reference sequence). V lost 1 base to trimming and J lost 6 bases, with 22 bases between them. The CDR3 contains 18 residues. CDR3 nucleotide sequence: TGTGCCAGCAGCTTAGGGAAAGGGGGGGACAGGTCAAGAAACATTCAGTACTTC. Protein: CASSLGKGGDRSRNIQYF.

V and J are TRBV12-5 and TRBJ2-1; 7 bases line up with TRBD1. V shed 0 bases and J 6 bases; nucleotides not matched to a gene: 8. Germline assignment: CDR1 LGHNT and CDR2 FRNRAP. CDR3 length: 16 amino acids. CDR3 residues: CASGLVGWAGGNEQFF. CDR3 in DNA: TGTGCTAGTGGTTTGGTAGGGTGGGCAGGGGGCAATGAGCAGTTCTTC.

The chain links TRBV24-1 to TRBJ2-2, with D perhaps given as TRBD1 or TRBD2 (6 bases each). Germline V gene lookup returns CDR1 KGHDR and CDR2 SFDVKD. The CDR3 is 16 residues long. Trimming took 2 bases from V and 2 from J, leaving 11 bases between them. The DNA for the CDR3 is TGTGCCACCAGTGATTGGGGGGCAGGAAACACCGGGGAGCTGTTTTTT. Translation gives CATSDWGAGNTGELFF.

The chain is built from TRBV6-1 and TRBJ1-6, with D possibly TRBD1 on 5 matching bases. Looked up from germline, CDR1 is MNHNS and CDR2 is SASEGT. CDR3 length equals 17 residues. The V gene lost 1 base and the J gene lost 0 bases, with 10 bases spanning the gap. CDR3 DNA: TGTGCCAGCAGTGAAGTTAAGGGGCCCTCCTATAATTCACCCCTCCACTTT. Encoded protein: CASSEVKGPSYNSPLHF.

The chain couples TRBV3-1 (or the pseudogene TRBV3-2) to TRBJ2-3; a possible D gene is TRBD2 (6 bases). V shed 1 base and J shed 6 bases, with 14 bases lying between them. Germline V gene sequence: CDR1 LGHDT, CDR2 YNNKEL (reference sequence). The CDR3 length is 15 residues. CDR3 nucleotides: TGTGCCAGCAGCCAAGTTGGCGGGACCCCCGATACGCAGTATTTT. Translation gives CASSQVGGTPDTQYF.

This clone was detected ten times or more. The V and J genes are TRBV11-2 and TRBJ2-5, with D perhaps assigned TRBD1 or TRBD2 (6 bases each). The V gene's germline CDR1 is SGHAT and CDR2 FQNNGV. V gave up 9 bases and J gave up 2 bases, with 16 bases separating them. CDR3 length: 14 residues. DNA of the CDR3: TGTGCCAGTACCTCGGGGGCAGTTCAAGAGACCCAGTACTTC. Translated: CASTSGAVQETQYF.

This clone was counted a few times. Other DNA variants within this sample encode the same CDR3. The chain couples TRBV3-1 (or the pseudogene TRBV3-2) to TRBJ1-1; no definite D call. Germline V gene lookup returns CDR1 LGHDT and CDR2 YNNKEL (reference sequence). V was pared by 1 base and J by 3 bases, with 6 bases between. The CDR3 runs to 13 residues. In DNA form, the CDR3 reads TGTGCCAGCAGCCAAGCCGGATACACTGAAGCTTTCTTT. It codes for CASSQAGYTEAFF.

Details on this clone: The same CDR3 also results from other DNA sequences found in this sample. CDR3 region: CASSPTGPTDTQYF. CDR3 DNA: TGCGCCAGCAGCCCGACTGGTCCCACAGATACGCAGTATTTT. V is TRBV4-3 and J is TRBJ2-3; D is unresolved. CDR3 length: 14 residues. V lost 4 bases to trimming and J lost 2 bases, with 10 bases between them. Germline CDR1 reads LGHNA; CDR2 reads YSLEER.

V gene TRBV4-3 combines with J gene TRBJ2-6; no clear D. The ends were cut back, 1 base at V and 4 bases at J, with 8 bases in the middle. Germline CDR1 and CDR2: LGHNA and YSLEER. The CDR3 totals 15 residues. For the CDR3, the DNA is TGCGCCAGCAGCCAAGGGGCAGCCGGGGCCAACGTCCTGACTTTC. It translates to CASSQGAAGANVLTF.

This chain connects TRBV29-1 to TRBJ1-2, with 9 bases aligning to TRBD1. This CDR3 has 13 residues. From germline, CDR1 is SQVTM and CDR2 ANQGSEA. V trimming: 7 bases; J trimming: 3 bases; junction bases outside the gene matches: 6. The CDR3 nucleotides read TGCAGCGCCACGGGACAGGGTGACTATGGCTACACCTTC. This translates into CSATGQGDYGYTF.

The rearrangement links TRBV20-1 to TRBJ2-3, with D unresolved. The CDR3 extends over 11 amino acids. The germline V and J ends were trimmed by 2 bases and 4 bases, with 4 bases remaining between them. CDR1 and CDR2 from the germline V gene are DFQATT and SNEGSKA (reference sequence). Written as DNA, the CDR3 is TGCAGTGCTAGACTGCCAGATACGCAGTATTTT. Its protein product is CSARLPDTQYF.

This clone was observed once. The chain is built from TRBV19 and TRBJ1-1, with 9 bases aligning to TRBD1. Per the germline V gene, CDR1 is LNHDA and CDR2 is SQIVND (reference sequence). The V segment lost 3 bases and the J segment 5 bases; nucleotides outside the gene matches: 4. The CDR3 is 14 residues long. Here the CDR3 reads CASSMGTGRTEAFF. CDR3 sequence (DNA): TGTGCCAGTAGTATGGGGACAGGGCGGACTGAAGCTTTCTTT. Supplemented by reference TRBV19 and TRBJ1-1, the full variable domain reads DGGITQSPKYLFRKEGQNVTLSCEQNLNHDAMYWYRQDPGQGLRLIYYSQIVNDFQKGDIAEGYSVSREKKESFPLTVTSAQKNPTAFYLCASSMGTGRTEAFFGQGTRLTVV.